This record looks at one T cell receptor beta chain sequence and its context. There are 15 residues in the CDR3. The germline gives CDR1 MNHEY, CDR2 SMNVEV (reference sequence). Losses at the gene ends were 3 bases for V and 9 bases for J; bases not matched to a gene: 5. The source of the sample is a study of shared clonotypes between healthy human individuals. On sorted subsets, replicate PCRs used 200 to 250 ng DNA, or 27,000 or so T cell genomes. Method: immunoSEQ multiplex PCR; TCRdb's copy keeps in-frame clones and lacks some. This table holds about 2 million clones, just under 95% found once. Naivety among CD8 cells was defined by CD45RO negativity and positive CCR7 selection, thereby excluding terminally differentiated effector memory CD45RA+ cells. Nashville, Tennessee was home to all donors, each a Caucasian adult.

The TCR originated in a man younger than 35 in good health. The J gene is TRBJ2-1, the V gene TRBV27; 13 nucleotides align to TRBD2. Sequencing was done on a sample of naive CD8+ T cells sorted from blood. The CDR3 bases are TGTGCCAGCAGTTTTGGACTAGCGGGGGTGATTGAGCAGTTCTTC. Protein sequence: CASSFGLAGVIEQFF.